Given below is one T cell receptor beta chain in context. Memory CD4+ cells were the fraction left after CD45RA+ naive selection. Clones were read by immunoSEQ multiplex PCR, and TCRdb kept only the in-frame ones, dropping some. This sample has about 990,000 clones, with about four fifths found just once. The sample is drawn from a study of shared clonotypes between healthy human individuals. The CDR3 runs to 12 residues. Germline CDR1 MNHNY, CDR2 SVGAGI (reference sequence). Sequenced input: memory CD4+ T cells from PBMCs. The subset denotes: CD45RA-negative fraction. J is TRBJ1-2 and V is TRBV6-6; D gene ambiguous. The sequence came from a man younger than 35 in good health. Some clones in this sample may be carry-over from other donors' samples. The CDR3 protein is CAAHPVGYGYTF. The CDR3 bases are TGTGCGGCCCACCCGGTGGGTTATGGCTACACCTTC.